A selection of T cell receptor beta chains follows, all from one sample in a study of T cell repertoires in cytomegalovirus infection. MiXCR, run by TCRdb on the reads, gives a single entry per CDR3 protein. This sample has just over 300,000 distinct CDR3 sequences; 15% to 20% occur once, and the top ten carry 9.5% to 15%. Input material: PBMCs. The receptors shown here come from a human donor in good health (CMV status not recorded). Some clones in this sample may be carry-over from other donors' samples. Both conserved end residues are part of each CDR3. Each record gives: clone size, J gene, V gene, D gene, CDR3 protein, CDR3 DNA. D genes are given only for firm matches. The listing skips clone size in some rows; elsewhere it reads once, few, many or a size class.

>few|TRBJ1-1|TRBV10-3|TRBD1
CAISEGQGGTEAFF
TGTGCCATCAGTGAGGGACAGGGAGGCACTGAAGCTTTCTTT
>.|TRBJ2-1|TRBV19|.
CASKTGSNHEQFF
TGTGCCAGTAAGACAGGTTCTAACCATGAGCAGTTCTTC
>many|TRBJ2-1|TRBV12-3/TRBV12-4|.
CASEGSYNEQFF
TGTGCCAGCGAGGGCTCCTACAATGAGCAGTTCTTC
>few|TRBJ2-1|TRBV15|.
CATSHGREPSNEQFF
TGTGCCACCAGCCACGGACGAGAACCTTCCAATGAGCAGTTCTTC
>few|TRBJ1-1|TRBV12-3/TRBV12-4|TRBD1
CASSSGTASTEAFF
TGTGCCAGCAGTTCGGGGACAGCCTCCACTGAAGCTTTCTTT
>.|TRBJ1-5|TRBV9|TRBD1
CASSETGAQPQHF
TGTGCCAGCAGCGAGACAGGGGCACAGCCCCAGCATTTT
>.|TRBJ2-2|TRBV12-3/TRBV12-4|.
CASSLRPGVGELFF
TGTGCCAGCAGTTTAAGACCCGGGGTCGGGGAGCTGTTTTTT
>few|TRBJ2-5|TRBV11-2|.
CASSFSGQGWRETQYF
TGTGCCAGCAGCTTTTCGGGGCAGGGGTGGCGAGAGACCCAGTACTTC
>many|TRBJ1-6|TRBV12-3/TRBV12-4|.
CASSRRDPYNSPLHF
TGTGCCAGCAGCCGACGGGACCCGTATAATTCACCCCTCCACTTT
>few|TRBJ1-2|TRBV28|.
CASSPTGRDYGYTF
TGTGCCAGCAGTCCAACCGGGCGGGACTATGGCTACACCTTC
>few|TRBJ1-6|TRBV10-3|.
CAISEAVVGRSPLHF
TGTGCCATCAGCGAGGCCGTTGTGGGCCGGTCACCCCTCCACTTT
>.|TRBJ2-5|TRBV7-3|.
CASSPRGRPEETQYF
TGTGCCAGCAGCCCCCGCGGCAGGCCCGAAGAGACCCAGTACTTC
>few|TRBJ1-1|TRBV7-4|.
CASSLYGTENTEAFF
TGTGCCAGCAGCTTATATGGCACCGAGAACACTGAAGCTTTCTTT
>few|TRBJ2-1|TRBV4-1|TRBD1
CASSQGQGARNEQFF
TGCGCCAGCAGCCAAGGGCAGGGGGCGCGGAATGAGCAGTTCTTC
>few|TRBJ2-7|TRBV11-2|.
CASSGSGGVLYEQYF
TGTGCCAGCAGCGGATCCGGAGGGGTCCTCTACGAGCAGTACTTC
>many|TRBJ1-2|TRBV7-2|.
CASSLRKLANYGYTF
TGTGCCAGCAGCTTACGGAAATTAGCTAACTATGGCTACACCTTC
>.|TRBJ2-5|TRBV7-2|.
CAGSLAQSVETQYF
TGTGCCGGCAGCTTAGCCCAATCAGTAGAGACCCAGTACTTC
>.|TRBJ1-5|TRBV15|.
CATSRDLYDARSNQPQHF
TGTGCCACCAGCAGAGATCTCTACGACGCCCGTTCCAATCAGCCCCAGCATTTT
>once|TRBJ1-3|TRBV5-6|.
CASSQEGFENTIYF
TGTGCCAGCAGCCAAGAGGGCTTTGAAAACACCATATATTTT
>.|TRBJ1-1|TRBV27|.
CASSPSNREGAEAFF
TGTGCCAGCAGTCCTTCGAACAGGGAGGGAGCTGAAGCTTTCTTT
>.|TRBJ1-1|TRBV5-6|.
CASSWGRKTEAFF
TGTGCCAGCAGCTGGGGGCGAAAGACTGAAGCTTTCTTT
>.|TRBJ1-4|TRBV6-5|.
CASSSRDLTVLFF
TGTGCCAGCAGTTCGAGGGACCTAACAGTCCTGTTTTTT
>few|TRBJ2-5|TRBV28|.
CASSSPTGYETQYF
TGTGCCAGCAGTTCCCCGACTGGCTATGAGACCCAGTACTTC
>.|TRBJ2-6|TRBV25-1|.
CASSGFTRDSSGANVLTF
TGTGCCAGCAGTGGGTTTACTAGAGACTCCTCTGGGGCCAACGTCCTGACTTTC
>few|TRBJ2-3|TRBV7-2|TRBD2
CASSRGTSGSYTQYF
TGTGCCAGCAGCCGGGGGACTAGCGGAAGTTATACGCAGTATTTT
>few|TRBJ1-1|TRBV6-1|TRBD1
CASSERADRAREAFF
TGTGCCAGCAGTGAAAGAGCGGACAGGGCCCGTGAAGCTTTCTTT
>few|TRBJ2-5|TRBV4-1|.
CASSRTEGETQYF
TGCGCCAGCAGCCGGACCGAGGGAGAGACCCAGTACTTC
>many|TRBJ1-1|TRBV7-2|.
CASSPGTETTEAFF
TGTGCCAGCAGCCCCGGGACCGAGACCACTGAAGCTTTCTTT
>many|TRBJ2-7|TRBV12-3/TRBV12-4|TRBD1
CASSSTGQTYEQYF
TGTGCCAGCAGTTCGACAGGGCAAACCTACGAGCAGTACTTC
>many|TRBJ2-1|TRBV7-3|.
CASSSPRGSNEQFF
TGTGCCAGCAGCTCCCCCCGGGGGTCCAATGAGCAGTTCTTC
>few|TRBJ1-1|TRBV9|.
CASSVNTWSTEAFF
TGTGCCAGCAGCGTAAACACCTGGAGCACTGAAGCTTTCTTT
>few|TRBJ2-3|TRBV2|TRBD1
CASSEALSTGGTDTQYF
TGTGCCAGCAGTGAAGCGCTAAGCACAGGGGGCACAGATACGCAGTATTTT
>.|TRBJ2-3|TRBV29-1|TRBD1
CSAGPGQGIADTQYF
TGCAGCGCCGGCCCGGGACAGGGTATCGCAGATACGCAGTATTTT
>.|TRBJ2-5|TRBV5-4|.
CASSPVGTQETQYF
TGTGCCAGCAGCCCCGTCGGGACCCAAGAGACCCAGTACTTC
>many|TRBJ1-2|TRBV28|TRBD1
CASSSWTGSDTTF
TGTGCCAGCAGTTCGTGGACAGGCAGCGATACCACCTTC
>many|TRBJ2-2|TRBV19|TRBD2
CASSRTSGTGELFF
TGTGCCAGTAGTCGGACTAGCGGTACCGGGGAGCTGTTTTTT
>many|TRBJ1-1|TRBV7-2|.
CASSLIGGPTEAFF
TGTGCCAGCAGCTTGATAGGGGGGCCAACTGAAGCTTTCTTT
>many|TRBJ1-3|TRBV7-2|TRBD1
CASSPFGDSRNTIYF
TGTGCCAGCAGCCCCTTTGGGGACAGCCGAAACACCATATATTTT
>many|TRBJ2-3|TRBV5-8|.
CASSPGGDASTDTQYF
TGTGCCAGCAGCCCAGGCGGGGACGCTAGCACAGATACGCAGTATTTT
>many|TRBJ2-1|TRBV6-1|.
CASSPRDAPRRNEQFF
TGTGCCAGCAGTCCCCGGGACGCCCCACGTAGGAATGAGCAGTTCTTC
>.|TRBJ1-1|TRBV20-1|TRBD1
CSAREVGTGHTEAFF
TGCAGTGCTAGAGAAGTCGGGACAGGCCACACTGAAGCTTTCTTT
>.|TRBJ2-3|TRBV5-1|.
CASSLDGQMSDTQYF
TGCGCCAGCAGCTTGGATGGCCAAATGAGCGATACGCAGTATTTT
>few|TRBJ1-5|TRBV20-1|.
CSARGLRGAVNQPQHF
TGCAGTGCTAGAGGACTACGAGGGGCGGTCAATCAGCCCCAGCATTTT
>.|TRBJ2-5|TRBV5-1|TRBD1
CASSLGDQTGAQETQYF
TGCGCCAGCAGCTTGGGGGACCAGACAGGGGCTCAAGAGACCCAGTACTTC
>few|TRBJ2-2|TRBV18|.
CASSLLGRANTGELFF
TGTGCCAGCTCACTACTTGGTAGGGCGAACACCGGGGAGCTGTTTTTT
>many|TRBJ2-5|TRBV7-2|TRBD2
CASSQWASGGKETQYF
TGTGCCAGCAGCCAATGGGCTAGCGGGGGGAAAGAGACCCAGTACTTC
>few|TRBJ2-2|TRBV4-3|.
CASSQPRRGSLNTGELFF
TGCGCCAGCAGCCAACCTAGGAGGGGCTCTTTAAACACCGGGGAGCTGTTTTTT
>.|TRBJ1-5|TRBV5-8|.
CASSSLVSNQTQHF
TGTGCCAGCAGCTCGTTAGTGTCCAATCAGACCCAGCATTTT
>many|TRBJ1-2|TRBV7-2|.
CASSSDSSNYGYTF
TGTGCCAGCAGCTCGGACAGCAGTAACTATGGCTACACCTTC
>.|TRBJ2-2|TRBV6-6|.
CASSPGFLNGELFF
TGTGCCAGCAGTCCAGGGTTCCTGAACGGGGAGCTGTTTTTT
>.|TRBJ1-3|TRBV15|.
CATSRDQLSGNTIYF
TGTGCCACCAGCAGAGATCAGCTCTCTGGAAACACCATATATTTT
>many|TRBJ2-2|TRBV12-3/TRBV12-4|.
CASSPQTFANTGELFF
TGTGCCAGCAGTCCCCAGACTTTCGCGAACACCGGGGAGCTGTTTTTT
>many|TRBJ1-1|TRBV7-8|.
CASSLGTVHTEAFF
TGTGCCAGCAGCTTAGGGACCGTCCACACTGAAGCTTTCTTT
>few|TRBJ2-3|TRBV27|.
CASSLLGDRTDTQYF
TGTGCCAGCAGTTTATTGGGAGACCGCACAGATACGCAGTATTTT
>many|TRBJ1-6|TRBV6-6|TRBD1
CASSYQGEISPLHF
TGTGCCAGCAGTTACCAGGGGGAGATTTCACCCCTCCACTTT
>.|TRBJ1-5|TRBV28|TRBD1
CASRKGGTVSLYSNQPQHF
TGTGCCAGCAGGAAAGGAGGGACAGTTTCTTTATATAGCAATCAGCCCCAGCATTTT
>.|TRBJ2-6|TRBV6-1|.
CASSEGGSGANVLTF
TGTGCCAGCAGTGAAGGAGGGTCTGGGGCCAACGTCCTGACTTTC
>.|TRBJ2-1|TRBV2|.
CASLEGNYNEQFF
TGTGCCAGCCTGGAGGGGAACTACAATGAGCAGTTCTTC
>many|TRBJ2-5|TRBV7-2|.
CASSPGDVRETQYF
TGTGCCAGCAGCCCGGGGGACGTACGGGAGACCCAGTACTTC